These 13 T cell receptor beta chains were all obtained from the same sample, sequenced in a study of blood T cell repertoires in COVID-19. Data came from immunoSEQ multiplex PCR; TCRdb stores just in-frame clones and leaves some out. The sample lists approximately 140,000 clones, approximately 89% occurring once. Sequencing was done on a sample of peripheral blood. The receptors stem from a human donor in a cohort sampled during active COVID-19.

This clone occurred a few times. The chain links TRBV29-1 to TRBJ1-5; possible D gene TRBD1, 6 bases. Germline V gene lookup returns CDR1 SQVTM and CDR2 ANQGSEA. The CDR3 runs 13 residues. V was clipped by 6 bases and J by 4 bases, with 13 bases between them. CDR3 residues: CSVGDNPNQPQHF. The CDR3 DNA follows: TGCAGCGTAGGGGACAACCCTAATCAGCCCCAGCATTTT. Full variable domain (missing parts from reference TRBV29-1 and TRBJ1-5): SAVISQKPSRDICQRGTSLTIQCQVDSQVTMMFWYRQQPGQSLTLIATANQGSEATYESGFVIDKFPISRPNLTFSTLTVSNMSPEDSSIYLCSVGDNPNQPQHFGDGTRLSIL.

The chain uses TRBV27 and TRBJ1-5; maybe TRBD1 (6 bases). There are 15 residues in the CDR3. Germline loops: CDR1 MNHEY, CDR2 SMNVEV (reference sequence). V was clipped by 5 bases and J by 1 base, with 12 bases between them. The CDR3 bases are TGTGCCAGCAGTCGGGGGGCCATGAGCAATCAGCCCCAGCATTTT. It is translated as CASSRGAMSNQPQHF.

V and J are TRBV10-3 and TRBJ1-5, with TRBD1 matching 7 bases. Trimming cost V 6 bases and J 5 bases; bases outside gene matches: 7. This CDR3 region has 14 residues. Germline V gives CDR1 ENHRY, CDR2 SYGVKD. The CDR3 is CAISQDRRDQPQHF. Written as DNA, the CDR3 is TGTGCCATCAGCCAGGACAGGAGGGATCAGCCCCAGCATTTT.

V and J are TRBV5-4 and TRBJ2-7; 10 bases match TRBD1. The V and J ends lost 3 bases and 4 bases, in that order; junction bases with no gene match: 4. Germline assignment: CDR1 SGHNT and CDR2 YYREEE (reference sequence). The CDR3 runs to 14 residues. The CDR3 sequence: CASSSGTGVYEQYF. The CDR3 DNA reads TGTGCCAGCAGCTCCGGGACAGGGGTTTACGAGCAGTACTTC.

The V and J genes are TRBV19 and TRBJ1-5; weak D call: TRBD1 (5 bases). V was pared by 4 bases and J by 3 bases, with 13 bases between. In germline, CDR1 is LNHDA, CDR2 SQIVND (reference sequence). The CDR3 totals 15 residues. This chain's CDR3 is CASSNLGAYNQPQHF. The DNA of the CDR3 is TGTGCCAGTAGTAACCTAGGGGCGTACAATCAGCCCCAGCATTTT.

This chain links TRBV5-1 with TRBJ2-7; 7 bases fit TRBD1. From germline, CDR1 is SGHRS and CDR2 YFSETQ. The trim removed 0 bases at V and 5 bases at J, leaving 5 bases unmatched. The CDR3 loop spans 14 amino acids. The CDR3 DNA reads TGCGCCAGCAGCTTGGGACAGGGTTCCGACGAGCAGTACTTC. This encodes CASSLGQGSDEQYF.

In DNA form, the CDR3 reads TGTGCCAGCAGAGTAGCGGGGGGGCGAAATGAGCAGTTCTTC. Amino acids: CASRVAGGRNEQFF. The gene calls are TRBV2 and TRBJ2-1; 11 bases agree with TRBD2. The germline CDR1 and CDR2 sequences are SNHLY and FYNNEI. The trim removed 6 bases at V and 7 bases at J, leaving 5 bases unmatched. The CDR3 totals 14 residues.

Regarding this clone: At one end, the junction sequence differs from germline, possibly due to a read error. The rearrangement joins TRBV20-1 to TRBJ1-2, with D unclear. The length of the CDR3 is 10 residues. CDR1 is DFQATT and CDR2 is SNEGSKA in the germline V gene (reference sequence). The CDR3 DNA sequence: TGCAGTGCTGGCACTTGGCAGGTCCTATTC. This translates into CSAGTWQVLF.

V usage is TRBV4-1 and J usage is TRBJ2-5; 7 bases are a match to TRBD1. CDR1 is MGHRA, CDR2 YSYEKL, per germline. The CDR3 sequence is 16 residues long. The junction had 10 bases not matched to a gene; V was cut back by 4 bases and J by 2 bases. The CDR3, as DNA: TGCGCCAGCAGCCTGAGGACAGGAGACTCTCAAGAGACCCAGTACTTC. It is translated as CASSLRTGDSQETQYF.

The V call is TRBV19, the J call TRBJ1-2; weak D call: TRBD1 (5 bases). V was shortened by 4 bases and J by 2 bases, with 11 bases between the two germline ends. The CDR3 covers 14 residues. CDR1 LNHDA and CDR2 SQIVND come from the germline V gene (reference sequence). The CDR3 sequence is CASSKGLSNYGYTF. Written as DNA, the CDR3 is TGTGCCAGTAGTAAGGGACTCAGCAACTATGGCTACACCTTC. Using reference TRBV19 and TRBJ1-2 for the parts outside the CDR3, the full variable domain is DGGITQSPKYLFRKEGQNVTLSCEQNLNHDAMYWYRQDPGQGLRLIYYSQIVNDFQKGDIAEGYSVSREKKESFPLTVTSAQKNPTAFYLCASSKGLSNYGYTFGSGTRLTVV.

The chain has TRBV5-4 and TRBJ1-2; 10 bases fit TRBD1. Germline V gene data show CDR1 as SGHNT and CDR2 as YYREEE (reference sequence). V was pared by 4 bases and J by 7 bases, with 4 bases of the junction left unmatched. CDR3 length: 13 amino acids. DNA of the CDR3: TGTGCCAGCAGCCAAGGGACAGGGGCTGGCTACACCTTC. Amino acids: CASSQGTGAGYTF. Combining the CDR3 with reference TRBV5-4 and TRBJ1-2 gives the whole variable domain ETGVTQSPTHLIKTRGQQVTLRCSSQSGHNTVSWYQQALGQGPQFIFQYYREEENGRGNFPPRFSGLQFPNYSSELNVNALELDDSALYLCASSQGTGAGYTFGSGTRLTVV.

The chain recombines TRBV13 with TRBJ1-2; maybe TRBD1 (5 bases). The CDR3 covers 14 residues. Germline CDR1 and CDR2: PRHDT and FYEKMQ (reference sequence). V lost 2 bases, J lost 5 bases, and 12 bases lay in between. The CDR3 protein is CASSLSMGQYGYTF. The CDR3 nucleotides read TGTGCCAGCAGCTTATCGATGGGGCAATATGGCTACACCTTC. Filled out from reference TRBV13 and TRBJ1-2, the complete variable domain reads AAGVIQSPRHLIKEKRETATLKCYPIPRHDTVYWYQQGPGQDPQFLISFYEKMQSDKGSIPDRFSAQQFSDYHSELNMSSLELGDSALYFCASSLSMGQYGYTFGSGTRLTVV.

CDR3 DNA sequence: TGTGCCTGGAGTGTAAATAGCGGGGTTAGAGAGACCCAGTACTTC. Its translation is CAWSVNSGVRETQYF. The chain joins TRBV30 to TRBJ2-5; the match to TRBD2 covers 8 bases. The germline V gene encodes CDR1 GTSNPN and CDR2 SVGIG (reference sequence). V lost 0 bases and J lost 4; bases outside the gene matches: 7. The CDR3 sequence is 15 residues long. Variable domain in full (rest from reference TRBV30 and TRBJ2-5): SQTIHQWPATLVQPVGSPLSLECTVEGTSNPNLYWYRQAAGRGLQLLFYSVGIGQISSEVPQNLSASRPQDRQFILSSKKLLLSDSGFYLCAWSVNSGVRETQYFGPGTRLLVL.